Presented here are 23 T cell receptor beta chains from one specimen sequenced in a study of response to subunit inactivated influenza vaccine. TCRdb recomputed calls from the RT-PCR reads with MiXCR, one row per CDR3 protein. Found here are roughly 620,000 distinct CDR3 sequences, 11% of them singletons; the top ten hold about 11%. A further study also used this sample, focusing on T cells expressing NK-cell markers. This second study notes: 5'RACE template switching with UMIs produced the TCR beta cDNA.

The sample in question was PBMCs from blood, obtained on the day of vaccination. The receptors stem from a man aged 50-60 years who received an inactivated influenza vaccine.

This sequence joins TRBV11-1 and TRBJ2-3; 8 positions agree with TRBD2. The V gene end was trimmed by 2 bases and the J gene end by 3 bases; junction bases not matched to a gene: 13. CDR3 length: 18 residues. CDR1 is SGHAT and CDR2 is FQDESV in the germline V gene (reference sequence). This CDR3 reads CASSLLISSGRGTDTQYF. The CDR3 DNA follows: TGTGCCAGCAGCTTATTAATCAGCAGCGGGAGAGGGACAGATACGCAGTATTTT.

The chain is built from TRBV20-1 and TRBJ2-3; 11 bases are a match to TRBD2. This CDR3 has 17 residues. Trimming took 1 base from V and 1 from J; bases not matched to a gene: 7. The V gene's germline CDR1 is DFQATT and CDR2 SNEGSKA (reference sequence). The CDR3 is CSARGWLAGGRTDTQYF. The CDR3 nucleotides read TGCAGTGCTAGAGGCTGGCTAGCGGGAGGACGCACAGATACGCAGTATTTT.

This clonotype was seen a few times. The rearrangement links TRBV3-1 to TRBJ2-7; TRBD1 matches 9 bases. Germline V lookup: CDR1 LGHDT, CDR2 YNNKEL (reference sequence). J gave up 0 bases and V 7 bases, and 13 bases lay outside the gene matches. The CDR3 sequence is 17 residues long. The CDR3 sequence is CASTQDLGTGNSYEQYF. In DNA, the CDR3 is TGTGCCAGCACGCAAGATTTGGGGACAGGGAACTCCTACGAGCAGTACTTC.

In its sample, this clonotype was seen a few times. The J gene is TRBJ2-1, the V gene TRBV29-1; 9 bases fit TRBD2. Germline V gene lookup returns CDR1 SQVTM and CDR2 ANQGSEA. The CDR3 contains 17 residues. Unmatched junction bases numbered 9, after V lost 1 base and J lost 2 bases. The CDR3 DNA reads as TGCAGCGTTGAAGGGGATTGGGCTAGCGGGGCCTACAATGAGCAGTTCTTC. This encodes CSVEGDWASGAYNEQFF.

The J gene is TRBJ2-2, the V gene TRBV3-1, with 15 bases matching TRBD2. This CDR3 has 19 amino acids. CDR1 and CDR2 (germline): LGHDT, YNNKEL (reference sequence). With 4 bases clipped from V and 1 base from J, the junction kept 7 bases outside the gene matches. The CDR3 reads CASSLPGLAGGWNTGELFF. The CDR3, as DNA: TGTGCCAGCAGCCTCCCGGGACTAGCGGGGGGATGGAACACCGGGGAGCTGTTTTTT.

The genes are TRBV7-2 and TRBJ1-1; a possible D gene is TRBD1 (5 bases). Trimming removed 3 bases from V and 5 bases from J, with 13 bases in between. CDR3 size: 14 residues. Germline values: CDR1 SGHTA, CDR2 FQGNSA. The CDR3 spells CASSFARVGTEAFF. The CDR3 nucleotides are TGTGCCAGCAGCTTTGCCAGGGTTGGGACTGAAGCTTTCTTT.

This chain connects TRBV10-3 to TRBJ1-2; D possibly corresponds to TRBD1 (6 bases). V was cut by 4 bases and J by 1 base, with 16 bases left in between. The CDR3 runs to 16 residues. Germline V gene lookup returns CDR1 ENHRY and CDR2 SYGVKD. Here the CDR3 DNA reads TGTGCCATCAGTGGGACCGGACAGCACCTTAACTATGGCTACACCTTC. Translating it yields CAISGTGQHLNYGYTF.

This clonotype was counted only a few times. This chain's CDR3 is CASWGTAVQETQYF. DNA of the CDR3: TGTGCCAGTTGGGGGACAGCCGTACAAGAGACCCAGTACTTC. The rearrangement links TRBV28 to TRBJ2-5; 7 bases agree with TRBD1. Trimming cost V 9 bases and J 2 bases; bases outside gene matches: 9. CDR3 length equals 14 residues. Germline CDR1 MDHEN, CDR2 SYDVKM. Supplemented by reference TRBV28 and TRBJ2-5, the full variable domain reads DVKVTQSSRYLVKRTGEKVFLECVQDMDHENMFWYRQDPGLGLRLIYFSYDVKMKEKGDIPEGYSVSREKKERFSLILESASTNQTSMYLCASWGTAVQETQYFGPGTRLLVL.

This clonotype turned up a few times. The V and J genes are TRBV29-1 and TRBJ2-2; D remains unclear. This CDR3 is 15 amino acids long. Deletions cut 2 bases from V and 1 base from J, with 11 bases between. Germline CDR1 is SQVTM and CDR2 is ANQGSEA. CDR3 protein: CSVELMWGNTGELFF. The CDR3 DNA follows: TGCAGCGTTGAACTAATGTGGGGGAACACCGGGGAGCTGTTTTTT.

The rearrangement joins TRBV7-9 to TRBJ2-7; 13 bases fit TRBD2. This CDR3 has 15 amino acids. CDR1 is SEHNR and CDR2 is FQNEAQ in the germline V gene (reference sequence). With V trimmed by 5 bases and J by 7 bases, 8 bases remained unmatched. DNA for the CDR3: TGTGCCAGCAGCCTCCCGGGACTAGCGGGACTAGAGCAGTACTTC. Translating gives CASSLPGLAGLEQYF.

The rearrangement uses TRBV20-1 and TRBJ2-5; TRBD1 aligns across 9 bases. The ends lost 4 bases at V and 3 bases at J; junction bases unmatched: 3. Germline V gene data show CDR1 as DFQATT and CDR2 as SNEGSKA (reference sequence). The CDR3 sequence is 13 residues long. The CDR3 bases are TGCAGTGCTAAAGGGACAGGGAAAGAGACCCAGTACTTC. Translated, it gives CSAKGTGKETQYF.

A few counts support this clonotype. The chain couples TRBV27 to TRBJ2-1; 8 bases match TRBD2. The CDR3 sequence is 16 residues long. Losses at the gene ends were 4 bases for V and 0 bases for J; bases not matched to a gene: 5. The germline gives CDR1 MNHEY, CDR2 SMNVEV (reference sequence). The CDR3 sequence is CASSSLSGNSYNEQFF. The CDR3, as DNA: TGTGCCAGCAGTTCCCTTAGCGGGAACTCCTACAATGAGCAGTTCTTC.

By share, this clonotype counts as medium-sized (0.01 to 0.1%). V and J are TRBV6-1 and TRBJ2-7; D perhaps matches TRBD2 (5 bases). CDR3 length: 14 amino acids. Germline V gene sequence: CDR1 MNHNS, CDR2 SASEGT. Between the trimmed V and J ends, which lost 7 bases and 0 bases, there was a span of 13 bases. The CDR3, as DNA: TGTGCCAGCACCTACCATCGGGACTCCTACGAGCAGTACTTC. It yields the protein CASTYHRDSYEQYF.

This clonotype was seen a few times. V gene TRBV2 combines with J gene TRBJ1-6; D gene uncertain. The germline V and J ends were trimmed by 4 bases and 6 bases, with 4 bases remaining between them. The CDR3 length is 12 residues. From germline, CDR1 is SNHLY and CDR2 FYNNEI. The CDR3 region is CASSGSNSPLHF. CDR3 in DNA: TGTGCCAGCAGTGGAAGTAATTCACCCCTCCACTTT.

This clonotype has ten or more counts. J is TRBJ2-7 and V is TRBV20-1; 10 bases are a match to TRBD1. The trim removed 0 bases at V and 5 bases at J, leaving 7 bases unmatched. This CDR3 has 15 amino acids. The germline V gene encodes CDR1 DFQATT and CDR2 SNEGSKA (reference sequence). The CDR3 is CSARDPRQGANEQYF. The CDR3 coding sequence is TGCAGTGCTAGAGATCCCAGACAGGGGGCCAACGAGCAGTACTTC.

DNA for the CDR3: TGTGCCAGCAGCCCCGGACCGGTCTCGGAGCAGTACTTC. Translated: CASSPGPVSEQYF. The chain recombines TRBV2 with TRBJ2-7; no clear D gene. The CDR3 length is 13 residues. From germline, CDR1 is SNHLY and CDR2 FYNNEI. V was trimmed by 6 bases and J by 7 bases, leaving 16 bases between them.

The chain carries TRBV29-1 and TRBJ2-3; unclear D gene. The CDR3 is 14 residues long. Germline CDR1 and CDR2: SQVTM and ANQGSEA. V was cut by 0 bases and J by 3 bases, with 10 bases left in between. The CDR3 region is CSVEDLGSTDTQYF. The CDR3 DNA reads as TGCAGCGTTGAAGATCTTGGTAGTACAGATACGCAGTATTTT.

This clonotype was recorded at least ten times. The CDR3 DNA reads as TGCAGCGTCTTGGGGGCAGCCGCCGGCTACACCTTC. Translation: CSVLGAAAGYTF. V is TRBV29-1 and J is TRBJ1-2, with D possibly matching TRBD1 (6 bases). With 6 bases removed from V and 8 bases from J, the gap between germline ends came to 16 bases. The length of the CDR3 is 12 residues. Germline CDR1 SQVTM, CDR2 ANQGSEA.

This clonotype was observed a few times. The CDR3 here is CASRSEGAGANVLTF. In nucleotides, the CDR3 is TGTGCCAGCAGAAGTGAAGGCGCTGGGGCCAACGTCCTGACTTTC. The V gene is TRBV6-1, the J gene TRBJ2-6; unclear D gene. The CDR3 totals 15 residues. The V end was cut by 6 bases, the J end by 2 bases, with 11 bases between. CDR1 and CDR2 from the germline V gene are MNHNS and SASEGT.

V gene TRBV18 combines with J gene TRBJ2-1; a weak D match, TRBD2 (5 bases). Trimming took off 2 bases at V and 5 bases at J, with 13 bases between the two ends. CDR3 length: 15 residues. The V gene's germline CDR1 is KGHSH and CDR2 LQKENI. The CDR3: CASSPDGDGNNEQFF. CDR3 coding DNA: TGTGCCAGCTCACCAGACGGGGATGGGAACAATGAGCAGTTCTTC.

This clonotype appeared a few times. The rearrangement links TRBV5-6 to TRBJ1-5; D is possibly TRBD1 (5 bases). The V gene's germline CDR1 is SGHDT and CDR2 YYEEEE. This CDR3 has 15 residues. Trimming pared 4 bases from V and 1 base from J, leaving 12 bases between. CDR3: CASSQKGQSNQPQHF. In DNA, the CDR3 is TGTGCCAGCAGCCAAAAGGGGCAGAGCAATCAGCCCCAGCATTTT. The variable domain in full, completed from reference TRBV5-6 and TRBJ1-5, reads DAGVTQSPTHLIKTRGQQVTLRCSPKSGHDTVSWYQQALGQGPQFIFQYYEEEERQRGNFPDRFSGHQFPNYSSELNVNALLLGDSALYLCASSQKGQSNQPQHFGDGTRLSIL.

In DNA, the CDR3 is TGTGCCATCACCGGGACAGCGGGGAATACGCAGTATTTT. Protein product: CAITGTAGNTQYF. This sequence joins TRBV10-3 and TRBJ2-3; D possibly uses TRBD1 or TRBD2 (7 bases each). Germline V gene lookup returns CDR1 ENHRY and CDR2 SYGVKD. V lost 7 bases, J lost 7 bases, and 15 bases lay in between. This CDR3 comprises 13 residues.

The chain combines TRBV28 with TRBJ1-1; D unclear. CDR1 is MDHEN and CDR2 is SYDVKM in the germline V gene. The CDR3 runs 14 residues. V gave up 4 bases and J gave up 0 bases, with 9 bases separating them. This CDR3 is CASSSVSMNTEAFF. The CDR3 DNA follows: TGTGCCAGCAGTTCCGTGTCAATGAACACTGAAGCTTTCTTT.